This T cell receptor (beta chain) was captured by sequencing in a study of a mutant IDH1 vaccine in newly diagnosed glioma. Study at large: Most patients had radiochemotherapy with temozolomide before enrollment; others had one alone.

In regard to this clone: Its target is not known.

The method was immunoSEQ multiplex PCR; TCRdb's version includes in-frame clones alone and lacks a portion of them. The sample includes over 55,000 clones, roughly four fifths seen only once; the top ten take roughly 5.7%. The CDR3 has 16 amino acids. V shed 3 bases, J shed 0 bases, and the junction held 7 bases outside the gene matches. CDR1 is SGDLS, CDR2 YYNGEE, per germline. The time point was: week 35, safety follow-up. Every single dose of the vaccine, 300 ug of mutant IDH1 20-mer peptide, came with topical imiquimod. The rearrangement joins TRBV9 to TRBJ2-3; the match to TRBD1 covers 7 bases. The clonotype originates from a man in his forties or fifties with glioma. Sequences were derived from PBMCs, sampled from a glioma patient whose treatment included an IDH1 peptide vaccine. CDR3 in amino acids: CASSASGTASTDTQYF. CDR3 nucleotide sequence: TGTGCCAGCAGCGCCTCCGGGACAGCTAGCACAGATACGCAGTATTTT.